Presented here are 6 T cell receptor beta chains from one specimen sequenced in a study of shared clonotypes between healthy human individuals. As defined, naive CD8 cells were CD45RO-negative and positively selected for CCR7, with terminally differentiated effector memory CD45RA+ cells excluded. Profiling relied on immunoSEQ multiplex PCR, and the TCRdb table lists in-frame clones only, not all of them. Among roughly 1,800,000 clones listed, about 95% were seen once. Sequencing used naive CD8+ T cells sorted from blood. The source is a young man in good health.

This chain links TRBV6-6 with TRBJ2-1; 7 nucleotides align to TRBD1. There are 13 residues in the CDR3. V lost 5 bases, J lost 6 bases, and 4 bases stayed unmatched. Per the germline V gene, CDR1 is MNHNY and CDR2 is SVGAGI (reference sequence). The CDR3 is CASSPSGGNEQFF. For the CDR3, the DNA is TGTGCCAGCAGTCCATCAGGGGGCAATGAGCAGTTCTTC.

Only one count was recorded for this clone. The chain recombines TRBV9 with TRBJ2-1; TRBD2 agrees at 8 bases. V shed 0 bases, J shed 7 bases, and the junction held 15 bases outside the gene matches. The CDR3 is 18 residues long. Germline CDR1 reads SGDLS; CDR2 reads YYNGEE. CDR3 region: CASSVGLERGRSYNEQFF. The CDR3 nucleotides are TGTGCCAGCAGCGTAGGACTGGAGCGGGGGCGTAGCTATAATGAGCAGTTCTTC.

The rearrangement uses TRBV4-3 and TRBJ2-1; D is possibly TRBD2 (5 bases). This CDR3 region has 16 residues. CDR1 and CDR2 from the germline V gene are LGHNA and YSLEER. V lost 3 bases to trimming and J lost 2 bases, with 14 bases between them. CDR3 in DNA: TGCGCCAGCAGCCAGGTCGCTAGCTTCACCTACAATGAGCAGTTCTTC. Amino acids: CASSQVASFTYNEQFF.

With regard to this clone: The junction shows a germline mismatch at one end, possibly a read error. CDR3 sequence (DNA): TGTGCCAGCACCTTGAGCGGGAGAGGCTACACCTTC. Translated: CASTLSGRGYTF. The rearrangement links TRBV5-6 to TRBJ1-2; D is uncertain. Germline V lookup: CDR1 SGHDT, CDR2 YYEEEE. The CDR3 consists of 12 residues.

This chain joins TRBV7-6 and TRBJ2-3, with 9 nucleotides matching TRBD2. V lost 4 bases and J lost 2; bases outside the gene matches: 4. This CDR3 is 15 amino acids long. Per the germline V gene, CDR1 is SGHVS and CDR2 is FNYEAQ. This chain's CDR3 is CASSSIAGDTDTQYF. CDR3 nucleotides: TGTGCCAGCAGCTCCATAGCGGGAGACACAGATACGCAGTATTTT.

With respect to this clone: The junction departs from the called germline gene at one end, perhaps through a read error. The rearrangement joins TRBV12-5 to TRBJ2-5; D perhaps matches TRBD2 (5 bases). Germline V gene data show CDR1 as LGHNT and CDR2 as FRNRAP. CDR3 length: 12 residues. The DNA for the CDR3 is TGTGCTAGTGGTTCACATCCCGGGAAGGGAGACTTC. Its translation: CASGSHPGKGDF. Supplemented by reference TRBV12-5 and TRBJ2-5, the full variable domain reads DARVTQTPRHKVTEMGQEVTMRCQPILGHNTVFWYRQTMMQGLELLAYFRNRAPLDDSGMPKDRFSAEMPDATLATLKIQPSEPRDSAVYFCASGSHPGKGDFGPGTRLLVL.